A single sample is the source of the 9 T cell receptor beta chains below, sequenced in a study of cytomegalovirus exposure and HLA in healthy donors (dated by TCRdb to 2016 to 2017). Receptors were amplified or captured by the immunoSEQ multiplex PCR assay. A mixture of 60 forward primers for TCR Vbeta segments and 13 reverse primers for TCR Jbeta segments was used in the multiplex PCR. Drawn from immuneACCESS, this table holds only the in-frame rearrangements with V and J called that TCRdb kept. Clones are partly lost; checked studies trace under half to an unresolved V gene and leave the rest unexplained. This sample's table lists about 55,000 clones. In total, the top ten clones hold about 9.2% of the sample. Sequencing was carried out using PBMCs. These receptors came from a man over 45 in good health and CMV-seropositive.

The V and J genes are TRBV29-1 and TRBJ1-1, with a possible D match to TRBD1 (5 bases). CDR1 and CDR2 from the germline V gene are SQVTM and ANQGSEA. The length of the CDR3 is 12 residues. V lost 7 bases, J lost 1 base, and 10 bases lay in between. CDR3 nucleotides: TGCAGCGCCCGAGACAGGAACACTGAAGCTTTCTTT. It specifies CSARDRNTEAFF.

The V call is TRBV28, the J call TRBJ1-1; D is uncertain. The CDR3 covers 13 residues. Germline V gene lookup returns CDR1 MDHEN and CDR2 SYDVKM. Trimming took off 5 bases at V and 4 bases at J, with 11 bases between the two ends. The CDR3 sequence: CASSPRGGTEAFF. The CDR3 DNA is TGTGCCAGCAGTCCCCGGGGAGGCACTGAAGCTTTCTTT.

The chain links TRBV5-1 to TRBJ2-5; 7 nucleotides line up with TRBD1. Trimming took 4 bases from V and 1 from J; bases not matched to a gene: 10. Germline loops: CDR1 SGHRS, CDR2 YFSETQ. The CDR3 is 16 amino acids. This CDR3 is CASSPVGQFSQETQYF. The CDR3 DNA follows: TGCGCCAGCAGCCCGGTGGGACAGTTTTCCCAAGAGACCCAGTACTTC.

The rearrangement links TRBV11-2 to TRBJ2-7; TRBD2 might be the D (5 bases). The CDR3 sequence is 12 residues long. CDR1 and CDR2 (germline): SGHAT, FQNNGV. V dropped 3 bases and J dropped 6 bases, with 9 bases sitting between them. The DNA for the CDR3 is TGTGCCAGCAGCTTTGAACTAGTCGAGCAGTACTTC. Its translation is CASSFELVEQYF.

The chain links TRBV29-1 to TRBJ1-5; possibly TRBD1 for D (6 bases). This CDR3 has 14 residues. Looked up from germline, CDR1 is SQVTM and CDR2 is ANQGSEA. V was pared by 3 bases and J by 11 bases, with 20 bases between. The CDR3: CSVDSGQPDGAQHF. In DNA, the CDR3 is TGCAGCGTTGATTCCGGACAGCCTGACGGGGCCCAGCATTTT.

This sequence joins TRBV20-1 and TRBJ2-5; D is ambiguous. The CDR3 totals 9 residues. CDR1 and CDR2 from the germline V gene are DFQATT and SNEGSKA (reference sequence). V gave up 3 bases and J gave up 7 bases, with 3 bases separating them. The CDR3 region has the DNA TGCAGTGCTAGCGGGACCCAGTACTTC. This translates into CSASGTQYF.

The chain joins TRBV4-3 to TRBJ2-7; D may be TRBD2 (5 bases). V was shortened by 0 bases and J by 3 bases, with 12 bases between the two germline ends. The CDR3 runs 15 residues. Per germline, CDR1 LGHNA and CDR2 YSLEER. CDR3 nucleotides: TGCGCCAGCAGCCAAGATCGGGATGCTCTCTACGAGCAGTACTTC. Protein: CASSQDRDALYEQYF.

The rearrangement links TRBV18 to TRBJ1-1; D is possibly TRBD1 (6 bases). V lost 3 bases, J lost 7 bases, and 15 bases lay in between. Germline V gene lookup returns CDR1 KGHSH and CDR2 LQKENI. This CDR3 has 14 residues. CDR3 bases: TGTGCCAGCTCACCTAAACAGGGTGTGGGTGAAGCTTTCTTT. It specifies CASSPKQGVGEAFF.

The chain employs TRBV7-3 and TRBJ1-6; 8 nucleotides line up with TRBD1. CDR3 length: 15 amino acids. The germline gives CDR1 SGHTA, CDR2 FQGTGA. The V gene end was trimmed by 3 bases and the J gene end by 6 bases; junction bases not matched to a gene: 4. DNA for the CDR3: TGTGCCAGCAGCTTGCAGGGGGCTGGTAATTCACCCCTCCACTTT. This translates into CASSLQGAGNSPLHF. Using reference TRBV7-3 and TRBJ1-6 for the parts outside the CDR3, the full variable domain is GAGVSQTPSNKVTEKGKYVELRCDPISGHTALYWYRQSLGQGPEFLIYFQGTGAADDSGLPNDRFFAVRPEGSVSTLKIQRTERGDSAVYLCASSLQGAGNSPLHFGNGTRLTVT.